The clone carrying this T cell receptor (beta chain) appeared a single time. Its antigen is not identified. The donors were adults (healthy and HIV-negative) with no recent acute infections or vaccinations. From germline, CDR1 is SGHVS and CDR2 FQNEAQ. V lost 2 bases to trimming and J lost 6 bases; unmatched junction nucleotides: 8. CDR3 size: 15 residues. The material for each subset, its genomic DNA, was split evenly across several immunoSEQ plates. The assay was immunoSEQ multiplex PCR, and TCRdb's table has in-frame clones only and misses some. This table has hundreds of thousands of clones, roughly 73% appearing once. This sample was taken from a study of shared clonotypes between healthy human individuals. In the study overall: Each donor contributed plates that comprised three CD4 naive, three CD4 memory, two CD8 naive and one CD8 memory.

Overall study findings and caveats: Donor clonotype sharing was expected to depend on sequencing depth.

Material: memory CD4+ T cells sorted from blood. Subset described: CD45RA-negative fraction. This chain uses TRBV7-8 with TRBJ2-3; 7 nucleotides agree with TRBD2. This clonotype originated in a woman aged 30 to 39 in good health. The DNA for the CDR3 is TGTGCCAGCAGCTTATCGCGGGAGAGGAGCGATACGCAGTATTTT. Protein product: CASSLSRERSDTQYF.